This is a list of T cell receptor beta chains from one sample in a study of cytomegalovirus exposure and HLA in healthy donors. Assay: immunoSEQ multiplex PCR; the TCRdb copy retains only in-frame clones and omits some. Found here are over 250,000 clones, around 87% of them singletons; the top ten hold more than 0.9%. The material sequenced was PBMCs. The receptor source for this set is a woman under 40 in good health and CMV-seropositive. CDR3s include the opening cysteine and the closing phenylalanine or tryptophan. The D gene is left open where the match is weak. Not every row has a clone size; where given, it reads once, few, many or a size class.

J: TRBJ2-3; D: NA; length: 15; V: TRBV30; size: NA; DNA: TGTGCCTGGAGTGTAGGGCAGGAGTACACAGATACGCAGTATTTT; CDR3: CAWSVGQEYTDTQYF
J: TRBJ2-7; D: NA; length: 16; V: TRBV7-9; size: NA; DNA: TGTGCCAGCAGCTTATCTTTCGGGCAGAAGTACTACGAGCAGTACTTC; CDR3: CASSLSFGQKYYEQYF
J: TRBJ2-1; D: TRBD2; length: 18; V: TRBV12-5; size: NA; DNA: TGTGCTAGTGGTTTGGTAGTGGGACTAGCGGGGCGAGGCAATGAGCAGTTCTTC; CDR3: CASGLVVGLAGRGNEQFF
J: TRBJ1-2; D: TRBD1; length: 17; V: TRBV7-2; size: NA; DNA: TGTGCCAGCAGCTCCCGAGGACAGGGAGACAATCGCTATGGCTACACCTTC; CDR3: CASSSRGQGDNRYGYTF
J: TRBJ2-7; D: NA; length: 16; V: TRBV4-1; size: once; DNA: TGCGCCAGCAGCCAAGAGTGGCAGGGAAACTCCTACGAGCAGTACTTC; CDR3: CASSQEWQGNSYEQYF
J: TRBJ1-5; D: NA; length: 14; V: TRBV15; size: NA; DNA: TGTGCCACCAGCAGAGCGGGGGAGGGTCAGCCCCAGCATTTT; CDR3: CATSRAGEGQPQHF
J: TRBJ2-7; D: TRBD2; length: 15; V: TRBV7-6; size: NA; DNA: TGTGCCAGCAGCTTAGATAGGACTAGAGGGGTGGAGCAGTACTTC; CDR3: CASSLDRTRGVEQYF
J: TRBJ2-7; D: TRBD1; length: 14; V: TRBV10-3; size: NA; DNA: TGTGCCATCAGCGACAGGGGCCTTGTGTACGAGCAGTACTTC; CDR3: CAISDRGLVYEQYF
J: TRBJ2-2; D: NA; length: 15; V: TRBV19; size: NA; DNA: TGTGCCAGTAGTATCGGACCCGCCAACACCGGGGAGCTGTTTTTT; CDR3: CASSIGPANTGELFF
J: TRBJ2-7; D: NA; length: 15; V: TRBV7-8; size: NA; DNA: TGTGCCAGCAGCCCAATGGCGGTGAAATCCTACGAGCAGTACTTC; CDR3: CASSPMAVKSYEQYF
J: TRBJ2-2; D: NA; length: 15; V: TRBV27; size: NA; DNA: TGTGCCAGCAGATACACCGCAGGGTCCGTCGGGGAGCTGTTTTTT; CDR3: CASRYTAGSVGELFF
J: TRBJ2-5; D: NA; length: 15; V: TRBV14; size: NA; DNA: TGTGCCAGCAGCCAATTTGACTGGATAGAAGAGACCCAGTACTTC; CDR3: CASSQFDWIEETQYF
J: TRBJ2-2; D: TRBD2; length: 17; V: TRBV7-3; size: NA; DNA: TGTGCCAGCAGCAAAACGCTAGCGGGAGGGATTACTTGGGAGCTGTTTTTT; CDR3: CASSKTLAGGITWELFF
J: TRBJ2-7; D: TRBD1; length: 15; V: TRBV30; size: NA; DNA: TGTGCCTGGACGCCGGGACAGGGGATATCCTACGAGCAGTACTTC; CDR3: CAWTPGQGISYEQYF
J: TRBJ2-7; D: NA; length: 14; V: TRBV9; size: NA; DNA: TGTGCCAGCAGCGCGGAGGGCGTCACCTACGAGCAGTACTTC; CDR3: CASSAEGVTYEQYF
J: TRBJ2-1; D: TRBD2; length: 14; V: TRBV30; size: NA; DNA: TGTGCCTGGAGTCTAGCGGGCAGCTACAATGAGCAGTTCTTC; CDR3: CAWSLAGSYNEQFF
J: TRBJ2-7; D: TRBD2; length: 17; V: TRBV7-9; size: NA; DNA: TGTGCCAGCAGCGCAAACTGGTGGAGCGGGAGCGCCTACGAGCAGTACTTC; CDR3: CASSANWWSGSAYEQYF
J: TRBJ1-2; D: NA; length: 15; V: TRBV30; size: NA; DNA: TGTGCCTGGACGGAAGTGCCCGGAAGGCTGGGTGGCTACACCTTC; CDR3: CAWTEVPGRLGGYTF
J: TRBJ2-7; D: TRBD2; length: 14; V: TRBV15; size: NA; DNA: TGTGCCACCAGGGACGCCCTAGCGGCCTACGAGCAGTACTTC; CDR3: CATRDALAAYEQYF
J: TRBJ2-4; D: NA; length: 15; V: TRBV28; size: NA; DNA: TGTGCCAGCAGTCACAGGGATGGTGCCGAAAACATTCAGTACTTC; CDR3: CASSHRDGAENIQYF
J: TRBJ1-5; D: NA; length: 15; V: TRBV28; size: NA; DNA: TGTGCCAGCAGTTTAGGTGCAGGGGGCAATCAGCCCCAGCATTTT; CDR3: CASSLGAGGNQPQHF
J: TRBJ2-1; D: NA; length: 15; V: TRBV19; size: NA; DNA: TGTGCCAGTAGTGCGTTGGGGGTGTCCTACAATGAGCAGTTCTTC; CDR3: CASSALGVSYNEQFF
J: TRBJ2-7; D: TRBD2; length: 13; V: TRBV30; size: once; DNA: TGTGCCGAAACCAGCGGGGGGGCCTACGAGCAGTACTTC; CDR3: CAETSGGAYEQYF
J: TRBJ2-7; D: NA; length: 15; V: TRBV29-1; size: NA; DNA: TGCAGCGTTGATGTACGGCATTTAGGAAGCTTAGAGCAGTACTTC; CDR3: CSVDVRHLGSLEQYF
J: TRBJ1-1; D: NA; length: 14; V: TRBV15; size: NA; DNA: TGTGCCACCAGCAGAGAGACAGTAAACACTGAAGCTTTCTTT; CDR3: CATSRETVNTEAFF
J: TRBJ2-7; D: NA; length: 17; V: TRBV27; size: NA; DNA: TGTGCCAGCAGTCCCTTAAGGACTAACAGGGGACCCTACGAGCAGTACTTC; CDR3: CASSPLRTNRGPYEQYF
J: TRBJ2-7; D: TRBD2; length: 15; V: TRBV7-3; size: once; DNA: TGTGCCAGCAGCTCCCTCGCTAGCGGGAGGACTAGGGAGTACTTC; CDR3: CASSSLASGRTREYF
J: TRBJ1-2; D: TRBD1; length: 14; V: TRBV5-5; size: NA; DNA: TGTGCCAGCAGTTATCTACAGGGGGACTATGGCTACACCTTC; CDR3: CASSYLQGDYGYTF
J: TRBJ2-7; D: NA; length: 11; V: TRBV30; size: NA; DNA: TGTGCCTGGCAACAGGGCTACGAGCAGTACTTC; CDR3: CAWQQGYEQYF
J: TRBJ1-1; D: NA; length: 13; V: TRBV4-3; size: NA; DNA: TGCGCCAGCAGCGATTATGGGGGATCTGAAGCTTTCTTT; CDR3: CASSDYGGSEAFF
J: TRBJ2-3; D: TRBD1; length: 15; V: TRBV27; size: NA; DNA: TGTGCCAGCAGCCTCCGGGACAGGGGGGGTGATACGCAGTATTTT; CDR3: CASSLRDRGGDTQYF
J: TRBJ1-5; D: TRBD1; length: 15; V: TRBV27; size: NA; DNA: TGTGCCAGCAGTTTATGGGGACAGGGTGATCAGCCCCAGCATTTT; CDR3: CASSLWGQGDQPQHF
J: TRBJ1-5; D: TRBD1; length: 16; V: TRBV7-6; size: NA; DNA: TGTGCCAGCAGCTTAGAACCGGGACAGGGGGGTCAGCCCCAGCATTTT; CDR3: CASSLEPGQGGQPQHF
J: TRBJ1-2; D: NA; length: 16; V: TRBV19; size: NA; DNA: TGTGCCAGTAAGCCTGAGGGGTTGCCCCTAAGCTATGGCTACACCTTC; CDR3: CASKPEGLPLSYGYTF
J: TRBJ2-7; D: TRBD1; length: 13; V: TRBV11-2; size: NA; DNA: TGTGCCAGCAGCTTAGGGACAGGGTGGCCGCAGTACTTC; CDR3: CASSLGTGWPQYF
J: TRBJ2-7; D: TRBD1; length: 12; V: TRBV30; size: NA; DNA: TGTGCCTGGAGGGGACAGTCCTACGAGCAGTACTTC; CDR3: CAWRGQSYEQYF
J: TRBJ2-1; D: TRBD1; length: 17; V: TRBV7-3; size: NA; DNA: TGTGCCAGCAGCTTAGGGACAGCCTTGAGCTCCTACAATGAGCAGTTCTTC; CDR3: CASSLGTALSSYNEQFF
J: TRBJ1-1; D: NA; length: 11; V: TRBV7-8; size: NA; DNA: TGTGCCACCATGACGAACACTGAAGCTTTCTTT; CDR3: CATMTNTEAFF
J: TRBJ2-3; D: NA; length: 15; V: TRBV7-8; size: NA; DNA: TGTGCCAGCAGCTTAGGTCAGGGGCGGGGAGATACGCAGTATTTT; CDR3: CASSLGQGRGDTQYF
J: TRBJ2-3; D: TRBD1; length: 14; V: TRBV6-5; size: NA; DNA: TGTGCCAGCAGCCGGGACAGGGTCACAGATACGCAGTATTTT; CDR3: CASSRDRVTDTQYF
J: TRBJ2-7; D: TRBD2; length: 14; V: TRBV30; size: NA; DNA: TGTGCCTGGAGGCGGTTTAGCGGGGCCTACGAGCAGTACTTC; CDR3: CAWRRFSGAYEQYF
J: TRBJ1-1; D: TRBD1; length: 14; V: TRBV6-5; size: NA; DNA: TGTGCCAGTAGAACCTCCAGGGGGGTCACTGAAGCTTTCTTT; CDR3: CASRTSRGVTEAFF
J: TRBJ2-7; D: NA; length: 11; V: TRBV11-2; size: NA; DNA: TGTGCCAGCAGGGGTCCGAGGGAGCAGTACTTC; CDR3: CASRGPREQYF
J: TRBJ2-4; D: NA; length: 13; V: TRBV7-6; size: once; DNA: TGTGCCAGCAGCCGGGACCCCGGAAACATTCAGTACTTC; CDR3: CASSRDPGNIQYF
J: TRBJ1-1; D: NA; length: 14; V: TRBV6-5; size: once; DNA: TGTGCCAGCAGTTACGGGAACATGAACACTGAAGCTTTCTTT; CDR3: CASSYGNMNTEAFF